The text below deals with one T cell receptor (beta chain). These data come from a study of T cells in women clearing cervical HPV infection. The overall study: Controls gave blood once infection was undetectable; cases at lesion identification.

Genomic DNA, averaging approximately 1,200 ng per sample, yielded TCR beta CDR3 via immunoSEQ. TCRdb's table, derived via immunoSEQ multiplex PCR, lists solely in-frame clones and lacks some. The sample includes some 25,000 clones. Prevalent HPV16 infections were excluded; only incident single HPV16 infections included. This receptor was taken from a woman aged 18 to 75 with a cervical HPV16 infection that either progressed to CIN3+ or cleared (not recorded which). The sample comprised blood buffy coat.

The CDR3 reads CASSVDASGRFYEQFF. CDR3 bases read: TGTGCCAGCAGCGTAGATGCTAGCGGGAGATTTTATGAG. This rearrangement joins TRBV9 to TRBJ2-1, with TRBD2 matching 10 bases. The sequenced fragment ends 3 residues before the CDR3 boundary, so the rest is inferred from the germline J gene. CDR3 size: 16 residues. The junction had 8 bases not matched to a gene; V was cut back by 0 bases and J by 8 bases. Germline V gene sequence: CDR1 SGDLS, CDR2 YYNGEE. Full variable domain (rest looked up from reference TRBV9 and TRBJ2-1): DSGVTQTPKHLITATGQRVTLRCSPRSGDLSVYWYQQSLDQGLQFLIQYYNGEERAKGNILERFSAQQFPDLHSELNLSSLELGDSALYFCASSVDASGRFYEQFFGPGTRLTVL.